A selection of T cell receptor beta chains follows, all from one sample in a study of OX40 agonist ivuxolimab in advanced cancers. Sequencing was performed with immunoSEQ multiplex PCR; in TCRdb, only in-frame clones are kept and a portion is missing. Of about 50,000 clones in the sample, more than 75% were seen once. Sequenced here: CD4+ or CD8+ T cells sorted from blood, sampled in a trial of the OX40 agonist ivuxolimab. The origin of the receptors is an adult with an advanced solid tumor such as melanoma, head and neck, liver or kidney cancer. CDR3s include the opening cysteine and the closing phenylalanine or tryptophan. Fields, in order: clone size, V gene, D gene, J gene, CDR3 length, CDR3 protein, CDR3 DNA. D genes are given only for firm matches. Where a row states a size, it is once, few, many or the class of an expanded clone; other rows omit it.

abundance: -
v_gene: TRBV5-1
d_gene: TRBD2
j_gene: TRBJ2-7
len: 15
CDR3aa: CASRTGRVAVNEQYF
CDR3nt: TGCGCCAGCAGGACGGGGAGGGTAGCGGTCAACGAGCAGTACTTC

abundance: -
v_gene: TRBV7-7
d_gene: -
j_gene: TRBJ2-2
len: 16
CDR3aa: CASSLGYRANTGELFF
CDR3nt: TGTGCTAGCAGCTTAGGTTACAGGGCGAACACCGGGGAGCTGTTTTTT

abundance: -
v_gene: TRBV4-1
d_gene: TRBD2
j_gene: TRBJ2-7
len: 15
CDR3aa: CASSYWTSGTYEQYF
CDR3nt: TGCGCCAGCAGCTATTGGACTAGCGGAACCTACGAGCAGTACTTC

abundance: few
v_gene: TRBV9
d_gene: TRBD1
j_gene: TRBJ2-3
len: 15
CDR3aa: CASSAGQGNTDTQYF
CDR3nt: TGTGCCAGCAGCGCGGGACAGGGAAACACAGATACGCAGTATTTT

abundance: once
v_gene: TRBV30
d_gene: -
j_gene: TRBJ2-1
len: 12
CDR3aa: CAWSRLNNEQFF
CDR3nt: TGTGCCTGGAGTCGACTAAACAATGAGCAGTTCTTC

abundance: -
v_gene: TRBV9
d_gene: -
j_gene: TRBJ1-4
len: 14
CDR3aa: CASRAQGFREKLFF
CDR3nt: TGTGCCAGCAGGGCTCAGGGATTTAGAGAAAAACTGTTTTTT

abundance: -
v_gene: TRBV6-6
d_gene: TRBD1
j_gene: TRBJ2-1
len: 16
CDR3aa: CASSSLGQGRRNEQFF
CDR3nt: TGTGCCAGCAGTTCCCTCGGACAGGGAAGGAGAAATGAGCAGTTCTTC

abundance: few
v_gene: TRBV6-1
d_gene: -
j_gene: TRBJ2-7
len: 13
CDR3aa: CASTPGEAYEQYF
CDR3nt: TGTGCCAGCACGCCAGGGGAAGCCTACGAGCAGTACTTC

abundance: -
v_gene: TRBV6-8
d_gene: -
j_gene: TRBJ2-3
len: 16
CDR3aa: CARGRGLATSTDTQYF
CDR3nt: TGTGCCAGGGGGAGGGGGCTAGCGACTAGCACAGATACGCAGTATTTT

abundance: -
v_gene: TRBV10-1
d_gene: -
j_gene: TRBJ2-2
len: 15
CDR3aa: CASSEGGANTGELFF
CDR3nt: TGCGCCAGCAGTGAGGGCGGGGCGAACACCGGGGAGCTGTTTTTT

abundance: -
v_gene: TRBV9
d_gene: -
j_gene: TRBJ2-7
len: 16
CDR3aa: CASSVGGSILSGEQYF
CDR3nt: TGTGCCAGCAGCGTAGGGGGATCGATTCTTTCGGGCGAGCAGTACTTC

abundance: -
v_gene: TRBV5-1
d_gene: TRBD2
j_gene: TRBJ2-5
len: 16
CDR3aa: CASSLTGGPIGETQYF
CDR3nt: TGCGCCAGCAGCTTAACGGGAGGGCCGATTGGTGAGACCCAGTACTTC

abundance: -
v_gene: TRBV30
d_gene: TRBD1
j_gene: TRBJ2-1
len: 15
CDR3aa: CAWSVRYRGFNEQFF
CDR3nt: TGTGCCTGGAGTGTCAGATACAGGGGTTTCAATGAGCAGTTCTTC

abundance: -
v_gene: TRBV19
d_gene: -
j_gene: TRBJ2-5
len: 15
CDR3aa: CASSIWGVGQETQYF
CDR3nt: TGTGCCAGTAGTATTTGGGGTGTTGGGCAAGAGACCCAGTACTTC

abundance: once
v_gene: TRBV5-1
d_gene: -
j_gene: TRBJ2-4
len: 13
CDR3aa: CASSLVSENIQYF
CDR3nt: TGCGCCAGCAGCTTGGTTAGCGAGAACATTCAGTACTTC

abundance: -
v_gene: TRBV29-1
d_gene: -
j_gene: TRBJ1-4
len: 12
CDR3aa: CSVGPDNEKLFF
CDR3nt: TGCAGCGTCGGGCCCGACAATGAAAAACTGTTTTTT

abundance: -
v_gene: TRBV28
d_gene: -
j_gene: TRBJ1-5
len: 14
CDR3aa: CASRPGIVGQPQHF
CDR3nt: TGTGCCAGCAGACCAGGGATTGTTGGACAGCCCCAGCATTTT

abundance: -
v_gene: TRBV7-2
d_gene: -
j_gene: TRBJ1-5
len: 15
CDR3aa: CASSLYVDSNQPQHF
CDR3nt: TGTGCCAGCAGCTTATATGTCGATAGCAATCAGCCCCAGCATTTT

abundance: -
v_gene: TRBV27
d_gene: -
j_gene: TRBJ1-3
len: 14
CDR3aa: CASKPRADGNTIYF
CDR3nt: TGTGCCAGCAAACCCCGGGCAGACGGAAACACCATATATTTT

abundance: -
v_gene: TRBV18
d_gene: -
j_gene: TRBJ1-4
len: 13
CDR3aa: CASSPGRNEKLFF
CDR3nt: TGTGCCAGCTCACCGGGGCGGAATGAAAAACTGTTTTTT

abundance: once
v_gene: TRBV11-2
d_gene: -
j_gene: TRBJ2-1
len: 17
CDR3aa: CASSWGASAGVQWEQFF
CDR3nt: TGTGCCAGCAGCTGGGGAGCCTCGGCTGGCGTACAATGGGAGCAGTTCTTC

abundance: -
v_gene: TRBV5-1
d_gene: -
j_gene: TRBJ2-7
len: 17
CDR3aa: CASSLDGQLEISYEQYF
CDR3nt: TGCGCCAGCAGCTTGGATGGGCAGCTGGAGATCTCCTACGAGCAGTACTTC

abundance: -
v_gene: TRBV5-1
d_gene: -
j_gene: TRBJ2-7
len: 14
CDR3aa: CASSLGGRENEQYF
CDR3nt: TGCGCCAGCAGCTTGGGTGGGCGAGAGAACGAGCAGTACTTC

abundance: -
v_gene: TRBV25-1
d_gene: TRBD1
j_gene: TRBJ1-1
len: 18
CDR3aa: CASSPYARDRGKSTEAFF
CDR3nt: TGTGCCAGCAGTCCCTACGCCCGAGACAGGGGGAAGAGCACTGAAGCTTTCTTT

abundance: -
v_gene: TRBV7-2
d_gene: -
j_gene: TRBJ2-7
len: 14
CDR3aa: CASSLVQARGEQYF
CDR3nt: TGTGCCAGCAGCTTAGTACAGGCGAGGGGCGAGCAGTACTTC

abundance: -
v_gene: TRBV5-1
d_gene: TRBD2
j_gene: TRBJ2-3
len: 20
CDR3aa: CASSLPGLAGASPLGHTQYF
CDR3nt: TGCGCCAGCAGTCTCCCGGGACTAGCGGGTGCTTCCCCACTCGGACATACGCAGTATTTT

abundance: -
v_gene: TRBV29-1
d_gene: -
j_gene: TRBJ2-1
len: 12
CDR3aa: CSAEQGLVEQFF
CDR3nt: TGCAGCGCCGAGCAGGGGCTGGTTGAGCAGTTCTTC

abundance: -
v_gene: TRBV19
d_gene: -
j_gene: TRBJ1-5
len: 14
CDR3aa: CASSIDIVGQPQHF
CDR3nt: TGTGCCAGTAGTATAGACATTGTGGGTCAGCCCCAGCATTTT

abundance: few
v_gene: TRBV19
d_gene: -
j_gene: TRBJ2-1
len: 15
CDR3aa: CASSIGPSAYNEQFF
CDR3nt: TGTGCCAGTAGTATCGGGCCTAGCGCTTACAATGAGCAGTTCTTC

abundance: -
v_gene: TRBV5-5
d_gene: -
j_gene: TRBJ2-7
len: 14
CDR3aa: CASSFIGTSYEQYF
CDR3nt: TGTGCCAGCAGCTTTATCGGGACAAGCTACGAGCAGTACTTC

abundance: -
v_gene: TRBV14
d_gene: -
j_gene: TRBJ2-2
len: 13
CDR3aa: CASSYKGTGELFF
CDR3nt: TGTGCCAGCAGCTATAAGGGTACCGGGGAGCTGTTTTTT

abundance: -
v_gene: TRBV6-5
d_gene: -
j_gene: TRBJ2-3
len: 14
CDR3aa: CASSPREGADTQYF
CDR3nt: TGTGCCAGCAGTCCGCGCGAGGGGGCAGATACGCAGTATTTT

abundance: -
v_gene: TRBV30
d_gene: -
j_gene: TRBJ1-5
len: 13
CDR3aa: CASGQNSNQPQHF
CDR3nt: TGTGCCTCTGGACAGAATAGCAATCAGCCCCAGCATTTT

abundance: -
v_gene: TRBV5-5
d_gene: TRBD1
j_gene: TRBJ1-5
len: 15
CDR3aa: CASRVDRGHNQPQHF
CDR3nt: TGTGCCAGCAGAGTAGACAGGGGGCACAATCAGCCCCAGCATTTT

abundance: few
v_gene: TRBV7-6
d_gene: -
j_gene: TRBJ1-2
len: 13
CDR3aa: CASSSTGRYGYTF
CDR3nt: TGTGCCAGCAGCTCTACGGGCCGGTATGGCTACACCTTC

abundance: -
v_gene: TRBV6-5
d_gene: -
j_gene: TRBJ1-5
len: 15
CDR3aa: CASSPTIYSNQPQHF
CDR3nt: TGTGCCAGCAGCCCGACGATTTATAGCAATCAGCCCCAGCATTTT